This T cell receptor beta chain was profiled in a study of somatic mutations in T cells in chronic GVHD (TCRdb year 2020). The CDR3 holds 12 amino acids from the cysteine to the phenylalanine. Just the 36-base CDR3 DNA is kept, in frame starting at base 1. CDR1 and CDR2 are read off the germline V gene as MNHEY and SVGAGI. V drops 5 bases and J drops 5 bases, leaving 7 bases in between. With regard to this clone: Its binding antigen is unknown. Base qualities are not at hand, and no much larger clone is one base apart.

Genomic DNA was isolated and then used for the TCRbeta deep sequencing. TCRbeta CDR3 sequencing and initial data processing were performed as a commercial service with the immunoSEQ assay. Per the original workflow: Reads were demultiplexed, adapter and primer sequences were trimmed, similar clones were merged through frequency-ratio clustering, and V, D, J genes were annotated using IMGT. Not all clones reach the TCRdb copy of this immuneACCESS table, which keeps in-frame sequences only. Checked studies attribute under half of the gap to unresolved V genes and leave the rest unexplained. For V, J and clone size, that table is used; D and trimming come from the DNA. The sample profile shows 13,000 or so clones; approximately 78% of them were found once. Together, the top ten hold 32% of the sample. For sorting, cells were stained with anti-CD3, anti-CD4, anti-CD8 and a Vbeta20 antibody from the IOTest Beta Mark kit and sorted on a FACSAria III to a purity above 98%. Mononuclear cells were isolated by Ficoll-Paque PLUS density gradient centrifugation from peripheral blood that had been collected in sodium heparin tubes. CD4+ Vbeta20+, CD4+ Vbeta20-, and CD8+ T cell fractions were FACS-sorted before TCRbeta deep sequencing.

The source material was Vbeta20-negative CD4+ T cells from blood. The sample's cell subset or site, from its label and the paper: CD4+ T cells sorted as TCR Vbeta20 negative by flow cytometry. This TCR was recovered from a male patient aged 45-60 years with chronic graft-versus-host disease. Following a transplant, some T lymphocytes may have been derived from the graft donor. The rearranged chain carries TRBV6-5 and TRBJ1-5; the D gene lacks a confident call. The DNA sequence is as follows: TGTGCCAGCAGTGGCGGGGATCAGCCCCAGCATTTT. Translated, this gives CASSGGDQPQHF.